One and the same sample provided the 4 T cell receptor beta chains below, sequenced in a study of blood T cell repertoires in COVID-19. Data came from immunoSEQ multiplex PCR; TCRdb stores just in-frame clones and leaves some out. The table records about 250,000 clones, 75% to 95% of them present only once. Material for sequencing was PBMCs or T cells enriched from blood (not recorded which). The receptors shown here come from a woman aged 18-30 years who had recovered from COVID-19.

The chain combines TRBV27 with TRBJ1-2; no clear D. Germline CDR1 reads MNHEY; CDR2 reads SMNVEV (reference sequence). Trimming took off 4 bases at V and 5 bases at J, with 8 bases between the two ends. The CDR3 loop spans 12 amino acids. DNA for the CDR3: TGTGCCAGCAGTTCGCATGAGTATGGCTACACCTTC. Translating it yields CASSSHEYGYTF.

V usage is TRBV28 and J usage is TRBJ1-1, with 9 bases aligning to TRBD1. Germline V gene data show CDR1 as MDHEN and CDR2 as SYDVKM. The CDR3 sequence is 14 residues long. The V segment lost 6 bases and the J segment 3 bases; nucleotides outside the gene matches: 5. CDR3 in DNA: TGTGCCAGCAGCGGGGGACAGGGAGACACTGAAGCTTTCTTT. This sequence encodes CASSGGQGDTEAFF.

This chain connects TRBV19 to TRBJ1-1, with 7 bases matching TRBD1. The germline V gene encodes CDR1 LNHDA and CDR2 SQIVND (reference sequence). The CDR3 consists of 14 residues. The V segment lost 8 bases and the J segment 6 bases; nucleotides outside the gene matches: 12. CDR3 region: CASRTGTEGPEAFF. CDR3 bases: TGTGCCAGTCGAACCGGGACAGAGGGGCCTGAAGCTTTCTTT.

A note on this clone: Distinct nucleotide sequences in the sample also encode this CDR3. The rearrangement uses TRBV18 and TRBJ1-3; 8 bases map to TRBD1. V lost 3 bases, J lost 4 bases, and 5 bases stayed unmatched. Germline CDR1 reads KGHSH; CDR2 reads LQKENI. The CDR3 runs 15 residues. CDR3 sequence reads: CASSPDRGSGNTIYF. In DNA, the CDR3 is TGTGCCAGCTCACCCGACAGGGGCTCAGGAAACACCATATATTTT.